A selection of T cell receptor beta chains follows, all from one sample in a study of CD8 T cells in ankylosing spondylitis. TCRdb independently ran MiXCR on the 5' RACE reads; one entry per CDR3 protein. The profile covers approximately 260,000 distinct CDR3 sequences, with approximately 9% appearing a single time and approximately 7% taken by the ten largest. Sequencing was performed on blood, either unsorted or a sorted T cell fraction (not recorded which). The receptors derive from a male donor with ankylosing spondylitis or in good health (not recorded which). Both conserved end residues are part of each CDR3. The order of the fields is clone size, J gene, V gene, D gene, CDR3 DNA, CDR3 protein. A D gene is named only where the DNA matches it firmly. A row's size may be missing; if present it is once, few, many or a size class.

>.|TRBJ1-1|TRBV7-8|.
TGTGCCAGCAGCTTAGTCCCAGGGATGGGCACTGAAGCTTTCTTT
CASSLVPGMGTEAFF
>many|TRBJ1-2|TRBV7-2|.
TGTGCCAGCAGCTTAAAACTAGGGGGGCTCTATGGCTACACCTTC
CASSLKLGGLYGYTF
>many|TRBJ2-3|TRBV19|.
TGTGCCAGTAGTACCCCGGGACCAGGCACAGATACGCAGTATTTT
CASSTPGPGTDTQYF
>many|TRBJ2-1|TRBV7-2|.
TGCGCCAGCAGCTTGGTCCCAGGATCCTACAATGAGCAGTTCTTC
CASSLVPGSYNEQFF
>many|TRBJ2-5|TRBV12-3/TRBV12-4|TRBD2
TGTGCCAGCAGTCCGACTAGCGGGAGGAGGACCCAGTACTTC
CASSPTSGRRTQYF
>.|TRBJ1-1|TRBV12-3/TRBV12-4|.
TGTGCCAGCACAAAACAGGGATCTCCCACTGAAGCTTTCTTT
CASTKQGSPTEAFF
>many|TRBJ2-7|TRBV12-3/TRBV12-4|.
TGTGCCAGCAGTGGGGAAGGGACGTCCTACGAGCAGTACTTC
CASSGEGTSYEQYF
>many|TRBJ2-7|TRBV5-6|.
TGTGCCAGCAGCACTTCAGCAGCGACCTACGAGCAGTACTTC
CASSTSAATYEQYF
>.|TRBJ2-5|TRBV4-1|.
TGCGCCAGCAGCCAAGATCTCATATGGGGGCTACGGGTAGAAGGGGAGACCCAGTACTTC
CASSQDLIWGLRVEGETQYF
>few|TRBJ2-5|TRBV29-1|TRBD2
TGCAGCGTTCTTGGAGCGGGAGGCAAAGAGACCCAGTACTTC
CSVLGAGGKETQYF
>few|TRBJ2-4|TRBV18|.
TGTGCCAGCTCACCCGATGACATTCAGTACTTC
CASSPDDIQYF
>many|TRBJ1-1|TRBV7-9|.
TGTGCCAGCAGCCCAAGTCAGTTCAACACTGAAGCTTTCTTT
CASSPSQFNTEAFF
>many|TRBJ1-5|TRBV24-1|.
TGTGCCACCAGTGACCCAACTAGTCAGCCCCAGCATTTT
CATSDPTSQPQHF
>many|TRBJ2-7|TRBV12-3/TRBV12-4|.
TGTGCCAGCAGTTTCTTTGGCTACGAGCAGTACTTC
CASSFFGYEQYF
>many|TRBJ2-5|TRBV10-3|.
TGTGCCATCAAAGAGGGTCCTCAAGAGACCCAGTACTTC
CAIKEGPQETQYF
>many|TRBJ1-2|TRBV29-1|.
TGCAGCGTTGTTTGGGAGGCTAACTATGGCTACACCTTC
CSVVWEANYGYTF
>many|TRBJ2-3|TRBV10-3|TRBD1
TGTGCCATCAGCCAATCTCCAGGACAGGGGAACACAGATACGCAGTATTTT
CAISQSPGQGNTDTQYF
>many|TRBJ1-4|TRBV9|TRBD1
TGTGCCAGCAGCGCAACAGGGGGCACGGAAAAACTGTTTTTT
CASSATGGTEKLFF
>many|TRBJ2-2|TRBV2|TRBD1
TGTGCCAGCAGGTACAGGGGCACCGGGGAGCTGTTTTTT
CASRYRGTGELFF
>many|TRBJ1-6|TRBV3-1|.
TGTGCCAGCAGCCAGGATTGGTCACCCCTCCACTTT
CASSQDWSPLHF
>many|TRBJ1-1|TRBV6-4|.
TGTGCCAGCAGTGACACACGGAACACTGAAGCTTTCTTT
CASSDTRNTEAFF
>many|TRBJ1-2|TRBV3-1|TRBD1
TGTGCCAGCAGCCCGGGACAGGGGCTTGGCTACACCTTC
CASSPGQGLGYTF
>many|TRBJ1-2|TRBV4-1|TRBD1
TGCGCCAGCAGCCAAGAGGGGACAGGGGGAAACTATGGCTACACCTTC
CASSQEGTGGNYGYTF
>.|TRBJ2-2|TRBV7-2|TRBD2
TGTGCCAGCAGCGTTCTTAGCGGGAGGGTGGCCGGGGAGCTGTTTTTT
CASSVLSGRVAGELFF
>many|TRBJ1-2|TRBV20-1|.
TGCAGTGCTAGTGACGGGGGTGGCTACACCTTC
CSASDGGGYTF
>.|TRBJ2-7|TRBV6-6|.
TGTGCCAGCAGTCCGACAGCCATCTACGAGCAGTACTTC
CASSPTAIYEQYF
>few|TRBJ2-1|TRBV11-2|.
TGTGCCAGCAGACATGGAGGCTCGGAGACGGATGAGCAGTTCTTC
CASRHGGSETDEQFF
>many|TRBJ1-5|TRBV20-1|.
TGCAGTGCTAGAGAAGAGGGTAGGGAAAATCAGCCCCAGCATTTT
CSAREEGRENQPQHF
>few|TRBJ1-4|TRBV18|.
TGTGCCAGCTCACGGGACCAAGTGGGTGAAAAACTGTTTTTT
CASSRDQVGEKLFF
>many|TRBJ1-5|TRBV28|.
TGTGCCAGCAGTTCCGGGACACATAGCAATCAGCCCCAGCATTTT
CASSSGTHSNQPQHF
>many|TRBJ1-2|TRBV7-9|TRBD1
TGTGCCAGCAGCTCCACAGGGGCAGGGGACACCTTC
CASSSTGAGDTF
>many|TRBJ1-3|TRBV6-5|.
TGTGCCAGCAGTTCCCGGGGACAAGCAAACACCATATATTTT
CASSSRGQANTIYF
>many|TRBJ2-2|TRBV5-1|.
TGCGCCAGCAGCTACGACAGTCACACCGGGGAGCTGTTTTTT
CASSYDSHTGELFF